The rows below give T cell receptor beta chains drawn from one sample of a study of OX40 agonist ivuxolimab in advanced cancers. Assay: immunoSEQ multiplex PCR; the TCRdb copy retains only in-frame clones and omits some. The table records fewer than 65,000 clones, about 90% of them present only once. Sequencing was performed on CD4+ or CD8+ T cells sorted from blood, taken in a trial of the OX40 agonist ivuxolimab. These receptors were collected from an adult with an advanced solid tumor such as melanoma, head and neck, liver or kidney cancer. Each CDR3 is given with its conserved first and last residue. Each record gives: CDR3 DNA, CDR3 protein, J gene, clone size, D gene, V gene. The D gene is left open where the match is weak. For some rows the clone size is stated as once, few or many, or as a class when expanded; others skip it.

cdr3_nt: TGTGCCAGCAGTCACCCTCCCGACAATCAGCCCCAGCATTTT; cdr3_aa: CASSHPPDNQPQHF; j_call: TRBJ1-5; clone_size: .; d_call: .; v_call: TRBV6-5
cdr3_nt: TGTGCCAGTAGTAGAGGGACTAGCGGGACACCCTACGAGCAGTACTTC; cdr3_aa: CASSRGTSGTPYEQYF; j_call: TRBJ2-7; clone_size: .; d_call: TRBD2; v_call: TRBV19
cdr3_nt: TGTGCCAGCAGCTTACTAATCAATCAGCCCCAGCATTTT; cdr3_aa: CASSLLINQPQHF; j_call: TRBJ1-5; clone_size: once; d_call: .; v_call: TRBV7-8
cdr3_nt: TGCGCCAGCAGCTCTCCACCGGGACTGGCGAACACCGGGGAGCTGTTTTTT; cdr3_aa: CASSSPPGLANTGELFF; j_call: TRBJ2-2; clone_size: .; d_call: .; v_call: TRBV5-1
cdr3_nt: TGTGCCAGCAGTTCTGGGACCCCGGGCCCCACAGATACGCAGTATTTT; cdr3_aa: CASSSGTPGPTDTQYF; j_call: TRBJ2-3; clone_size: once; d_call: .; v_call: TRBV6-5
cdr3_nt: TGTGCCAGCAGTATACAGGGGAGCGAGACCCAGTACTTC; cdr3_aa: CASSIQGSETQYF; j_call: TRBJ2-5; clone_size: few; d_call: TRBD1; v_call: TRBV6-1
cdr3_nt: TGTGCCAGCAGCTTAAGGTTCGGGATCCTGAACACTGAAGCTTTCTTT; cdr3_aa: CASSLRFGILNTEAFF; j_call: TRBJ1-1; clone_size: .; d_call: .; v_call: TRBV7-2
cdr3_nt: TGCGCCAGCAGCTCCGGAACTAGCGGGAGGTGGCAAGAGACCCAGTACTTC; cdr3_aa: CASSSGTSGRWQETQYF; j_call: TRBJ2-5; clone_size: once; d_call: TRBD2; v_call: TRBV5-1
cdr3_nt: TGTGCCAGCAGCCGAGGAGTGGCAGCTTTCTTT; cdr3_aa: CASSRGVAAFF; j_call: TRBJ1-1; clone_size: .; d_call: .; v_call: TRBV5-8
cdr3_nt: TGCGCCAGCAGTGGTAGGGGGCTCGGGGCTTTCTTT; cdr3_aa: CASSGRGLGAFF; j_call: TRBJ1-1; clone_size: .; d_call: TRBD1; v_call: TRBV10-1
cdr3_nt: TGTGCCAGCAGCTTTACAGACAGGAACACTGAAGCTTTCTTT; cdr3_aa: CASSFTDRNTEAFF; j_call: TRBJ1-1; clone_size: .; d_call: .; v_call: TRBV5-4
cdr3_nt: TGTGCCAGCAGCGTAGCTATTGGGAGCTCCTACGAGCAGTACTTC; cdr3_aa: CASSVAIGSSYEQYF; j_call: TRBJ2-7; clone_size: .; d_call: .; v_call: TRBV9
cdr3_nt: TGCAGCTTTCAGAAGTCTAGCCTCAATGAGCAGTTCTTC; cdr3_aa: CSFQKSSLNEQFF; j_call: TRBJ2-1; clone_size: .; d_call: .; v_call: TRBV29-1
cdr3_nt: TGTGCCAGCAGTTTGGCAGGGGTTGGGGCTTTCTTT; cdr3_aa: CASSLAGVGAFF; j_call: TRBJ1-1; clone_size: .; d_call: .; v_call: TRBV28
cdr3_nt: TGCAGCGTCCGGGGGAGGAATATAGATACGCAGTATTTT; cdr3_aa: CSVRGRNIDTQYF; j_call: TRBJ2-3; clone_size: .; d_call: .; v_call: TRBV29-1
cdr3_nt: TGTGCCAGCAGTTTAGGTCAGAAGACCCAGTACTTC; cdr3_aa: CASSLGQKTQYF; j_call: TRBJ2-5; clone_size: .; d_call: .; v_call: TRBV28
cdr3_nt: TGTGCCAGCTCACCGGGACAGTCCTACGAGCAGTACTTC; cdr3_aa: CASSPGQSYEQYF; j_call: TRBJ2-7; clone_size: .; d_call: TRBD1; v_call: TRBV18
cdr3_nt: TGTGCCAGCTCACCAGGGGTAAGCCAAGAGACCCAGTACTTC; cdr3_aa: CASSPGVSQETQYF; j_call: TRBJ2-5; clone_size: .; d_call: .; v_call: TRBV18
cdr3_nt: TGTGCCAGCAGTGAAGGGAGCAGGGGGCTTTACTATGGCTACACCTTC; cdr3_aa: CASSEGSRGLYYGYTF; j_call: TRBJ1-2; clone_size: .; d_call: TRBD1; v_call: TRBV6-1
cdr3_nt: TGTGCCAGCAGCTTAGGCGGTACAGCGAACTATGGCTACACCTTC; cdr3_aa: CASSLGGTANYGYTF; j_call: TRBJ1-2; clone_size: medium-sized; d_call: .; v_call: TRBV11-2
cdr3_nt: TGTGCCAGCAGCTTATTAACGGGGCCCACAGATACGCAGTATTTT; cdr3_aa: CASSLLTGPTDTQYF; j_call: TRBJ2-3; clone_size: .; d_call: .; v_call: TRBV7-7
cdr3_nt: TGTGCCAGCAGCGTAAGACTAGCGGACTACAATGAGCAGTTCTTC; cdr3_aa: CASSVRLADYNEQFF; j_call: TRBJ2-1; clone_size: .; d_call: TRBD2; v_call: TRBV9
cdr3_nt: TGTGCCTGGAGTGGGGGCCTCAATCAGCCCCAGCATTTT; cdr3_aa: CAWSGGLNQPQHF; j_call: TRBJ1-5; clone_size: few; d_call: .; v_call: TRBV30
cdr3_nt: TGTGCCAGCAGCTTAGACGGGGCGGTATCGCGTGAGCAGTTCTTC; cdr3_aa: CASSLDGAVSREQFF; j_call: TRBJ2-1; clone_size: .; d_call: .; v_call: TRBV7-9
cdr3_nt: TGTGCCAGCAGCTTAGAGCGCGGCGAAAAACTGTTTTTT; cdr3_aa: CASSLERGEKLFF; j_call: TRBJ1-4; clone_size: .; d_call: .; v_call: TRBV7-7
cdr3_nt: TGTGCCAGCAGCCCGGGGAGGGTGGAGCGGTACGAAAAACTGTTTTTT; cdr3_aa: CASSPGRVERYEKLFF; j_call: TRBJ1-4; clone_size: .; d_call: .; v_call: TRBV4-2
cdr3_nt: TGCGCCAGCAGCTTCGGACTAGCGGGACAGGATGAGCAGTTCTTC; cdr3_aa: CASSFGLAGQDEQFF; j_call: TRBJ2-1; clone_size: .; d_call: TRBD2; v_call: TRBV5-1
cdr3_nt: TGTGCCAGCAGTTTTGGGCAGGGAGGGGGCTACACCTTC; cdr3_aa: CASSFGQGGGYTF; j_call: TRBJ1-2; clone_size: .; d_call: .; v_call: TRBV27
cdr3_nt: TGTGCCAGCAGCGGTAGCAATCAGCCCCAGCATTTT; cdr3_aa: CASSGSNQPQHF; j_call: TRBJ1-5; clone_size: few; d_call: .; v_call: TRBV6-1
cdr3_nt: TGTGCCTGGAGTCTGGGACTAGCGGGAGGGCCGGGGACAGATACGCAGTATTTT; cdr3_aa: CAWSLGLAGGPGTDTQYF; j_call: TRBJ2-3; clone_size: few; d_call: TRBD2; v_call: TRBV30
cdr3_nt: TGTGCCAGCAGTATAACGACAGGGACCGAGCAGTACTTC; cdr3_aa: CASSITTGTEQYF; j_call: TRBJ2-7; clone_size: .; d_call: TRBD1; v_call: TRBV28
cdr3_nt: TGTGCCAGCAGCCCCTATGGACAGGGCTCTTCACCCCTCCACTTT; cdr3_aa: CASSPYGQGSSPLHF; j_call: TRBJ1-6; clone_size: .; d_call: TRBD1; v_call: TRBV5-5
cdr3_nt: TGCGCCAGCAGCCAAGTGAACAGGGGAAGGGGTCAGCCCCAGCATTTT; cdr3_aa: CASSQVNRGRGQPQHF; j_call: TRBJ1-5; clone_size: once; d_call: TRBD1; v_call: TRBV4-1
cdr3_nt: TGTGCCAGCAGCTTAATCCGGGGGGCAGGGAGAAACACTGAAGCTTTCTTT; cdr3_aa: CASSLIRGAGRNTEAFF; j_call: TRBJ1-1; clone_size: .; d_call: .; v_call: TRBV7-8
cdr3_nt: TGCGCCAGCAGCCATGCAGGGGGCCTCTATGGCTACACCTTC; cdr3_aa: CASSHAGGLYGYTF; j_call: TRBJ1-2; clone_size: .; d_call: TRBD1; v_call: TRBV4-1
cdr3_nt: TGTGCCAGCAGTTTATCATTCCCGGTGGAACGTGGCTACACCTTC; cdr3_aa: CASSLSFPVERGYTF; j_call: TRBJ1-2; clone_size: .; d_call: .; v_call: TRBV28
cdr3_nt: TGTGCCAGCAGTGAAATGGGGGTCGAGCAGTACTTC; cdr3_aa: CASSEMGVEQYF; j_call: TRBJ2-7; clone_size: .; d_call: .; v_call: TRBV6-1
cdr3_nt: TGTGCCAGCACAGAGGCAGATACGCAGTATTTT; cdr3_aa: CASTEADTQYF; j_call: TRBJ2-3; clone_size: .; d_call: .; v_call: TRBV6-6
cdr3_nt: TGCGCCAGCAGCCAAAGGGATGAGCAGTTCTTC; cdr3_aa: CASSQRDEQFF; j_call: TRBJ2-1; clone_size: .; d_call: .; v_call: TRBV4-1
cdr3_nt: TGCGCCAGCAGCTTGGGCCCACAGGGGGCTGATGGAAACACCATATATTTT; cdr3_aa: CASSLGPQGADGNTIYF; j_call: TRBJ1-3; clone_size: .; d_call: TRBD1; v_call: TRBV5-1
cdr3_nt: TGCGCCAGCAGCTTCCCGCGAAATAGGGAGGGCTCCCACAATGAGCAGTTCTTC; cdr3_aa: CASSFPRNREGSHNEQFF; j_call: TRBJ2-1; clone_size: .; d_call: TRBD2; v_call: TRBV5-1
cdr3_nt: TGTGCCAGTAATCAGGGGGCGGCGGGGAAACAGGAGCAGTTCTTC; cdr3_aa: CASNQGAAGKQEQFF; j_call: TRBJ2-1; clone_size: large; d_call: TRBD1; v_call: TRBV19
cdr3_nt: TGTGCCAGCAGTTTATCGGGGGGGAAAAACATTCAGTACTTC; cdr3_aa: CASSLSGGKNIQYF; j_call: TRBJ2-4; clone_size: once; d_call: TRBD2; v_call: TRBV27
cdr3_nt: TGCGCCAGCAGCTTGGCAGGGAACCGCTTCGGAAACACCATATATTTT; cdr3_aa: CASSLAGNRFGNTIYF; j_call: TRBJ1-3; clone_size: once; d_call: .; v_call: TRBV5-1
cdr3_nt: TGTGCCAGCAGTTACAGGCCTAACTATGGCTACACCTTC; cdr3_aa: CASSYRPNYGYTF; j_call: TRBJ1-2; clone_size: .; d_call: .; v_call: TRBV6-5
cdr3_nt: TGTGCCAGCAGTGGAAAGAAAGATAATTCACCCCTCCACTTT; cdr3_aa: CASSGKKDNSPLHF; j_call: TRBJ1-6; clone_size: .; d_call: .; v_call: TRBV2